This T cell receptor beta chain was identified in a study of T cell responses to AZD1222 COVID-19 vaccine. The table came from immunoSEQ multiplex PCR; TCRdb's copy has only in-frame clones and leaves some out. The repertoire holds some 130,000 clones, with 80% to 90% as singletons. Germline CDR1 is MNHEY and CDR2 is SVGAGI. The V end was cut by 0 bases, the J end by 3 bases, with 11 bases between. The CDR3 runs to 16 residues. The chain links TRBV6-5 to TRBJ2-2; the D is unclear. Sequenced here: peripheral blood, sampled on day 0 of AZD1222 vaccination. The clonotype originates from an adult in good health. This CDR3 is CASSYSRPPDTGELFF. CDR3 coding DNA: TGTGCCAGCAGTTACTCGAGGCCCCCGGACACCGGGGAGCTGTTTTTT.